The 18 T cell receptor beta chains below all came from one sample that was sequenced in a study of technical replicates of blood from a few donors. Profiled with immunoSEQ multiplex PCR; TCRdb holds only in-frame clones, not every one. The table lists approximately 59,000 clones, around 88% of them singletons. The material sequenced was PBMCs. Receptor source: a human donor in good health. Some clones in this sample may be carry-over from other donors' samples.

This chain links TRBV6-1 with TRBJ2-3; the match to TRBD1 covers 9 bases. The CDR3 consists of 15 residues. The V and J ends lost 6 bases and 8 bases, in that order; junction bases with no gene match: 12. The germline gives CDR1 MNHNS, CDR2 SASEGT. Here the CDR3 reads CASREPGTGRGTQYF. The CDR3 region has the DNA TGTGCCAGCAGGGAACCAGGGACAGGGCGAGGTACGCAGTATTTT.

The chain carries TRBV13 and TRBJ2-1, with 7 positions matching TRBD1. The germline V gene has CDR1 PRHDT and CDR2 FYEKMQ (reference sequence). The CDR3 sequence is 14 residues long. After removal of 4 bases from V and 7 bases from J, the junction contained 7 bases not matched to a gene. Here the CDR3 reads CASSSRQGLNEQFF. The CDR3 DNA reads as TGTGCCAGCAGCTCCAGACAGGGTCTTAATGAGCAGTTCTTC.

The chain employs TRBV6-5 and TRBJ1-1, with 7 nucleotides matching TRBD1. CDR1 is MNHEY and CDR2 is SVGAGI in the germline V gene. The V segment lost 2 bases and the J segment 1 base; nucleotides outside the gene matches: 7. The CDR3 loop spans 16 amino acids. The CDR3 DNA follows: TGTGCCAGCAGTTACCGCCAACAGGGGAAGAACACTGAAGCTTTCTTT. It is translated as CASSYRQQGKNTEAFF.

The chain has TRBV20-1 and TRBJ1-1; D is uncertain. The CDR3 extends over 11 amino acids. The germline V gene has CDR1 DFQATT and CDR2 SNEGSKA (reference sequence). Trimming cost V 6 bases and J 5 bases, with 10 bases left between them. CDR3: CSADARTEAFF. CDR3 in DNA: TGCAGTGCCGATGCTAGGACTGAAGCTTTCTTT.

The chain is built from TRBV7-9 and TRBJ2-1; 11 bases are a match to TRBD2. Germline CDR1 and CDR2: SEHNR and FQNEAQ (reference sequence). The CDR3 is 15 amino acids. The trim removed 1 base at V and 5 bases at J, leaving 1 base unmatched. In DNA form, the CDR3 reads TGTGCCAGCAGCTTAGGACTAGCGGGAAACAATGAGCAGTTCTTC. Protein: CASSLGLAGNNEQFF.

V usage is TRBV9 and J usage is TRBJ2-7; 9 bases are shared with TRBD1. The CDR3 is made up of 16 amino acids. Germline CDR1 is SGDLS and CDR2 is YYNGEE. Unmatched junction bases numbered 10, after V lost 1 base and J lost 5 bases. The CDR3 DNA follows: TGTGCCAGCAGCGTAAAAAATGGACAGGGGTTCGACGAGCAGTACTTC. It translates to CASSVKNGQGFDEQYF.

The chain employs TRBV4-2 and TRBJ1-1, with TRBD1 as a possible D gene (5 bases). CDR3 length equals 14 residues. Between the trimmed V and J ends, which lost 7 bases and 1 base, there was a span of 13 bases. The germline V gene encodes CDR1 LGHNA and CDR2 YNFKEQ. CDR3 amino acids: CASTQWGRNTEAFF. CDR3 in DNA: TGTGCCAGCACCCAGTGGGGCAGGAACACTGAAGCTTTCTTT.

The chain links TRBV7-9 to TRBJ2-1; 8 bases fit TRBD1. V shed 2 bases and J 9 bases; nucleotides not matched to a gene: 6. CDR3 size: 14 residues. From germline, CDR1 is SEHNR and CDR2 FQNEAQ (reference sequence). CDR3 nucleotides: TGTGCCAGCAGCTTACAGGGGGCGATGGGTGAGCAGTTCTTC. It translates to CASSLQGAMGEQFF.

This chain uses TRBV16 with TRBJ2-5, with unresolved D. Trimming cost V 2 bases and J 2 bases, with 6 bases left between them. Germline assignment: CDR1 KGHSY and CDR2 FQNENV. The CDR3 runs to 13 residues. The CDR3 spells CASSQDWQETQYF. CDR3 DNA sequence: TGTGCCAGCAGCCAAGACTGGCAAGAGACCCAGTACTTC.

This rearrangement joins TRBV7-3 to TRBJ2-2; tentatively, D is TRBD1 (6 bases). Germline CDR1 and CDR2: SGHTA and FQGTGA. V lost 1 base to trimming and J lost 7 bases, with 13 bases between them. The CDR3 consists of 15 residues. CDR3 sequence: CASSLNRAGNGELFF. The CDR3 region has the DNA TGTGCCAGCAGCTTAAACAGGGCCGGGAACGGGGAGCTGTTTTTT.

The V call is TRBV19, the J call TRBJ2-7; 9 nucleotides agree with TRBD1. Trimming at V came to 5 bases and at J to 0 bases, leaving 5 bases not matched to a gene. The CDR3 loop spans 15 amino acids. CDR1 is LNHDA, CDR2 SQIVND, per germline (reference sequence). The CDR3 sequence is CASSLEGQGSYEQYF. Here the CDR3 DNA reads TGTGCCAGTAGTCTTGAGGGACAGGGCTCCTACGAGCAGTACTTC. Filled out from reference TRBV19 and TRBJ2-7, the complete variable domain reads DGGITQSPKYLFRKEGQNVTLSCEQNLNHDAMYWYRQDPGQGLRLIYYSQIVNDFQKGDIAEGYSVSREKKESFPLTVTSAQKNPTAFYLCASSLEGQGSYEQYFGPGTRLTVT.

This chain's CDR3 is CATGQGYGYTF. CDR3 nucleotides: TGTGCCACCGGACAGGGGTATGGCTACACCTTC. The chain links TRBV6-6 to TRBJ1-2; 9 bases match TRBD1. V dropped 10 bases and J dropped 5; count of bases not matched to a gene: 2. The length of the CDR3 is 11 residues. Germline CDR1 and CDR2: MNHNY and SVGAGI (reference sequence).

V usage is TRBV7-9 and J usage is TRBJ2-7; TRBD2 is a possible D gene (5 bases). V was trimmed by 3 bases and J by 0 bases, leaving 15 bases between them. Germline V gene sequence: CDR1 SEHNR, CDR2 FQNEAQ (reference sequence). CDR3 length: 16 residues. In DNA, the CDR3 is TGTGCCAGCAGCTTGACCGGGCAGCGGAGCTCCTACGAGCAGTACTTC. Its translation: CASSLTGQRSSYEQYF.

V and J are TRBV14 and TRBJ1-3, with D possibly TRBD1 on 5 matching bases. Trimming shortened V by 4 bases and J by 1 base, and 14 bases separated the two germline ends. The CDR3 is 16 amino acids. Germline values: CDR1 SGHDN, CDR2 FVKESK. The CDR3 is CASSPNRFLSGNTIYF. DNA for the CDR3: TGTGCCAGCAGCCCAAACAGGTTTCTTTCTGGAAACACCATATATTTT.

The V and J genes are TRBV27 and TRBJ2-2; 7 nucleotides agree with TRBD2. The CDR3 runs to 19 residues. V trimming: 5 bases; J trimming: 4 bases; junction bases outside the gene matches: 19. Germline CDR1 and CDR2: MNHEY and SMNVEV (reference sequence). The CDR3 sequence is CASSAKTHRLAGITGELFF. The CDR3 DNA reads as TGTGCCAGCAGTGCAAAAACCCACCGCTTAGCGGGTATCACCGGGGAGCTGTTTTTT.

The chain carries TRBV5-4 and TRBJ1-1; D is possibly TRBD1 (5 bases). CDR1 is SGHNT, CDR2 YYREEE, per germline (reference sequence). CDR3 size: 13 residues. V was trimmed by 5 bases and J by 7 bases, leaving 15 bases between them. The CDR3: CASSSDSGFEAFF. In nucleotides, the CDR3 is TGTGCCAGCAGTTCAGACAGCGGGTTTGAAGCTTTCTTT. Combining the CDR3 with reference TRBV5-4 and TRBJ1-1 gives the whole variable domain ETGVTQSPTHLIKTRGQQVTLRCSSQSGHNTVSWYQQALGQGPQFIFQYYREEENGRGNFPPRFSGLQFPNYSSELNVNALELDDSALYLCASSSDSGFEAFFGQGTRLTVV.

CDR3 DNA sequence: TGCGCCACCACAGGGGGGAACACCGGGGAGCTGTTTTTT. Encoded protein: CATTGGNTGELFF. The chain is built from TRBV10-2 and TRBJ2-2, with TRBD1 identical over 8 bases. Germline trimming cut 10 bases from V and 1 base from J; bases unmatched to any gene: 2. Looked up from germline, CDR1 is WSHSY and CDR2 is SAAADI. This CDR3 region has 13 residues.

CDR3 sequence: CASSLAGARSYEQYF. CDR3 coding DNA: TGTGCCAGCAGCTTAGCGGGGGCCAGGTCCTACGAGCAGTACTTC. V gene TRBV7-9 combines with J gene TRBJ2-7; tentative D call: TRBD1 (6 bases). CDR1 is SEHNR, CDR2 FQNEAQ, per germline (reference sequence). V was clipped by 0 bases and J by 1 base, with 10 bases between them. The CDR3 is 15 amino acids.